The 11 T cell receptor beta chains listed next were all sequenced from one sample in a study of T-cell reconstitution after alpha-beta-depleted transplantation in children (dated by TCRdb to the mid-2010s). The treatment or condition label, read with the paper, signifies: allogeneic hematopoietic cell transplantation with graft depleted of TCRalphabeta T cells and CD19 B cells. The library was produced with PCR. The data were produced on an Illumina HiSeq 2500. Molecular barcoding was employed in the preparation of TCR libraries, with unique molecular identifiers being used to normalize TCRbeta repertoire quantification. TCRdb handled the public reads itself, with Q25 trimming in fastp and clone calling in MiXCR, and kept productive beta chains. When rows share a CDR3 protein, they turn into one entry using the most common DNA and genes. The sample profile shows 700,000 to 850,000 distinct CDR3 sequences; about 15% of them were found once. The ten largest clones capture approximately 5% of the sample.

The specimen comprised PBMCs, mostly from graft donor cells, sampled 360 days after TCRalphabeta/CD19-depleted stem cell transplant. These receptors all come from a male patient aged 5 to 17 who had a stem cell transplant for acute lymphoblastic leukemia, so the T cells may come from the graft donor.

This clonotype appeared a few times. The chain is built from TRBV5-1 and TRBJ2-7; D may be TRBD2 (5 bases). Germline lookup yields CDR1 SGHRS and CDR2 YFSETQ. This CDR3 is built from 16 residues. V was trimmed by 0 bases and J by 0 bases, leaving 13 bases between them. As DNA, the CDR3 is TGCGCCAGCAGCTTGGGGAGGAACGCTGGCTCCTACGAGCAGTACTTC. Its protein product is CASSLGRNAGSYEQYF.

The gene calls are TRBV5-1 and TRBJ1-1; a weak D match, TRBD1 (5 bases). The CDR3 covers 16 residues. CDR1 is SGHRS and CDR2 is YFSETQ in the germline V gene. V was pared by 4 bases and J by 0 bases, with 16 bases between. The CDR3 DNA reads TGCGCCAGCAGCGCCATCAGGGCTCCCTTGAACACTGAAGCTTTCTTT. Amino acids: CASSAIRAPLNTEAFF.

CDR3 amino acids: CSAEGSWLASTDTQYF. The DNA for the CDR3 is TGCAGTGCGGAGGGTTCCTGGCTAGCGAGCACAGATACGCAGTATTTT. V gene TRBV20-1 combines with J gene TRBJ2-3; D is perhaps TRBD2 (6 bases). The V and J ends lost 6 bases and 0 bases respectively, with 19 bases between them. The germline gives CDR1 DFQATT, CDR2 SNEGSKA (reference sequence). This CDR3 spans 16 amino acids.

This clonotype was counted between two and nine times. This chain connects TRBV9 to TRBJ2-3; 15 positions agree with TRBD2. This CDR3 is 20 amino acids long. The V and J ends lost 3 bases and 3 bases, in that order; junction bases with no gene match: 14. Germline CDR1 is SGDLS and CDR2 is YYNGEE. CDR3 DNA sequence: TGTGCCAGCAGCGCCCTGGGACTAGCGGGAGGCCTCAGAGGTACAGATACGCAGTATTTT. Its translation: CASSALGLAGGLRGTDTQYF.

CDR3 DNA: TGTGCCAGCAGCCAAGCCCCAGGGTCGGGGAATCAGCCCCAGCATTTT. This translates into CASSQAPGSGNQPQHF. The chain joins TRBV16 to TRBJ1-5; D is perhaps TRBD1 (5 bases). Trimming cost V 2 bases and J 4 bases, with 15 bases left between them. CDR3 length: 16 amino acids. Germline CDR1 reads KGHSY; CDR2 reads FQNENV.

This clonotype was picked up a small number of times. The chain combines TRBV9 with TRBJ2-2, with 9 positions matching TRBD2. This CDR3 is 17 amino acids long. The V gene end was trimmed by 0 bases and the J gene end by 9 bases; junction bases not matched to a gene: 12. Germline V lookup: CDR1 SGDLS, CDR2 YYNGEE. The CDR3 here is CASSVEVLAGPSRELFF. The CDR3 DNA sequence: TGTGCCAGCAGCGTAGAGGTACTAGCGGGTCCCAGCCGGGAGCTGTTTTTT.

CDR3 bases: TGTGCCAGCAGCTTAGATGATCGGTTACAGGGTTTATCACCCCTCCACTTT. This codes for CASSLDDRLQGLSPLHF. The chain links TRBV11-2 to TRBJ1-6, with D possibly matching TRBD1 (6 bases). Germline V gene sequence: CDR1 SGHAT, CDR2 FQNNGV. Trimming pared 0 bases from V and 10 bases from J, leaving 19 bases between. The CDR3 spans 17 residues.

The chain combines TRBV29-1 with TRBJ1-1, with no clear D. The V gene's germline CDR1 is SQVTM and CDR2 ANQGSEA. The CDR3 sequence is 13 residues long. V was trimmed by 4 bases and J by 1 base, leaving 10 bases between them. CDR3: CSVAYIQNTEAFF. CDR3 DNA sequence: TGCAGCGTTGCTTATATCCAGAACACTGAAGCTTTCTTT.

The chain employs TRBV20-1 and TRBJ2-1; a weak D match, TRBD2 (7 bases). CDR1 is DFQATT and CDR2 is SNEGSKA in the germline V gene (reference sequence). Trimming took 3 bases from V and 8 from J, leaving 23 bases between them. This CDR3 comprises 16 residues. The CDR3 here is CSARALGGAGVHEQFF. The CDR3 nucleotides read TGCAGTGCTAGGGCCCTGGGGGGCGCGGGAGTGCATGAGCAGTTCTTC.

In its sample, this clonotype was seen a few times. This chain uses TRBV20-1 with TRBJ2-1; the match to TRBD2 covers 14 bases. In germline, CDR1 is DFQATT, CDR2 SNEGSKA (reference sequence). J was trimmed by 8 bases and V by 6 bases; bases with no gene match: 3. The CDR3 runs 13 residues. In DNA form, the CDR3 reads TGCAGTGCCAGACTAGCGGGAGGGTATGAGCAGTTCTTC. Translated: CSARLAGGYEQFF.

Many counts were recorded for this clonotype. This chain joins TRBV20-1 and TRBJ2-3; no clear D. The CDR3 has 13 amino acids. Between the trimmed V and J ends, which lost 4 bases and 0 bases, there was a span of 8 bases. Germline V gene data show CDR1 as DFQATT and CDR2 as SNEGSKA (reference sequence). CDR3: CSAKVASTDTQYF. The CDR3 nucleotides are TGCAGTGCTAAGGTGGCTAGCACAGATACGCAGTATTTT.